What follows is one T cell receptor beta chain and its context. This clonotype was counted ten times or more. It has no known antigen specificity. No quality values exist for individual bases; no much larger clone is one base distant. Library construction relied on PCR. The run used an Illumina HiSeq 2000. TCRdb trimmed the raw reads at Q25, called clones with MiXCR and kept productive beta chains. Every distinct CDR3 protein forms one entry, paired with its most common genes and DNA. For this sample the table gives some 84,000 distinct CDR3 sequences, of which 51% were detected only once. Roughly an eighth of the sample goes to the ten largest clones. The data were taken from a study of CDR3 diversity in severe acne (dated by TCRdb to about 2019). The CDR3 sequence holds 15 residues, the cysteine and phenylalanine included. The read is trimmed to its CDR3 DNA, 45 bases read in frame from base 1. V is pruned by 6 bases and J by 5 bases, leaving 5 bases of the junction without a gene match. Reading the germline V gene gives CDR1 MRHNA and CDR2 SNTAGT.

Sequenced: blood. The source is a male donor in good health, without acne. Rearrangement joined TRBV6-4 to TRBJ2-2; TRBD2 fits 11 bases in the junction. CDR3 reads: CASSPLAGGTGELFF. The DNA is TGTGCCAGCAGCCCCCTAGCGGGAGGAACCGGGGAGCTGTTTTTT.